This T cell receptor (beta chain) was sequenced during a study of identical twins. Whole-study results and caveats: With monozygotic twins, out-of-frame TCR alpha sharing exceeded what models estimated. Cross-sectional statistical analysis was relied on for the conclusions, without the same donors being followed. The more abundant beta clonotypes in cord blood had fewer insertions, and memory repertoires did not show this.

Per germline, CDR1 SEHNR and CDR2 FQNEAQ (reference sequence). J gave up 7 bases and V 3 bases, and 6 bases lay outside the gene matches. This CDR3 spans 13 amino acids. The table lists this clonotype with a count of one. Its antigen is as yet unknown. A universal primer binding site was introduced by template switching. The final cDNA contained unique molecular identifiers. TCRdb analysed the 5' RACE reads with MiXCR anew, one entry per CDR3 protein. Of a few hundred thousand distinct CDR3 sequences listed, 9% to 10% are singletons. The origin of this receptor is a woman between 50 and 59 years old in good health. The sequenced material came from naive T cells sorted from blood. The chain uses TRBV7-9 and TRBJ2-7; 7 bases agree with TRBD1. The DNA for the CDR3 is TGTGCCAGCAGCTTTAGGGGGCTGGAAGAGCAGTACTTC. Translation: CASSFRGLEEQYF.